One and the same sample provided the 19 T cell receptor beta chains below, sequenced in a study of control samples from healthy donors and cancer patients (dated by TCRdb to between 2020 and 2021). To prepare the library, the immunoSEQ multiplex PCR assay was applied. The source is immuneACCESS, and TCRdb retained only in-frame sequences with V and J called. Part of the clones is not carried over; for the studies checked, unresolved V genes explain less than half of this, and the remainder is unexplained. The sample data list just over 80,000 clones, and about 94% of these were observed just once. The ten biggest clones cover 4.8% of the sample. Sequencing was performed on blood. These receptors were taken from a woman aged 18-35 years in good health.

The DNA of the CDR3 is TGTGCCAGCAGCCAAGGGCTGTACGGAAAGGGATTGAGCTCCTACGAGCAGTACTTC. This translates into CASSQGLYGKGLSSYEQYF. V and J are TRBV3-1 (or the pseudogene TRBV3-2) and TRBJ2-7; unclear D gene. Germline-derived CDR1 and CDR2 are LGHDT and YNNKEL (reference sequence). There are 19 residues in the CDR3. The V end was cut by 1 base, the J end by 0 bases, with 22 bases between.

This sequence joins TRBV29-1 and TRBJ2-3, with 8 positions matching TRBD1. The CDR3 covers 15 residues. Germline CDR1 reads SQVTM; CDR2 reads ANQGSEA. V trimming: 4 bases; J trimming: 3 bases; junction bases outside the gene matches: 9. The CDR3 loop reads CSVGRGLPGTDTQYF. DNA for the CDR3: TGCAGCGTTGGCAGGGGGCTTCCTGGGACAGATACGCAGTATTTT.

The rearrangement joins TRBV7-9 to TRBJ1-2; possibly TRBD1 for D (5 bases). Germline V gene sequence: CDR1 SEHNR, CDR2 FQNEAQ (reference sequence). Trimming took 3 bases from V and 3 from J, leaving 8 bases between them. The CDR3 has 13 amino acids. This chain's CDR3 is CASSFDRDYGYTF. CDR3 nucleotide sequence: TGTGCCAGCAGCTTCGACAGAGACTATGGCTACACCTTC.

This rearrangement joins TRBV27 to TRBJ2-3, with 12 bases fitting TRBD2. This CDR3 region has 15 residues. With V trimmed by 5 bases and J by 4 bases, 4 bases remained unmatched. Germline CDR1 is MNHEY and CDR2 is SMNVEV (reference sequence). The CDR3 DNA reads TGTGCCAGCAGTCTGACTAGCGGGAGTTCAGATACGCAGTATTTT. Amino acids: CASSLTSGSSDTQYF.

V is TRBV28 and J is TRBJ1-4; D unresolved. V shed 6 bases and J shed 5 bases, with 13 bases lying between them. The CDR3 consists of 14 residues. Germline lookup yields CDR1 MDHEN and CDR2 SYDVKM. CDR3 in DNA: TGTGCCAGCAGCACCCCTATCGCAAATGAAAAACTGTTTTTT. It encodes CASSTPIANEKLFF.

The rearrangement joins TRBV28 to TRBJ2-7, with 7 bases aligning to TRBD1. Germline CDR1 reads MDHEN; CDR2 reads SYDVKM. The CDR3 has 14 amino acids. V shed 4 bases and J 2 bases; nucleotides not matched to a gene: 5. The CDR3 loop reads CASSSTGQAYEQYF. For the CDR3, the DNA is TGTGCCAGCAGTTCGACCGGACAGGCCTACGAGCAGTACTTC. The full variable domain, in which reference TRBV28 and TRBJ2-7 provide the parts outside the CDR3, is DVKVTQSSRYLVKRTGEKVFLECVQDMDHENMFWYRQDPGLGLRLIYFSYDVKMKEKGDIPEGYSVSREKKERFSLILESASTNQTSMYLCASSSTGQAYEQYFGPGTRLTVT.

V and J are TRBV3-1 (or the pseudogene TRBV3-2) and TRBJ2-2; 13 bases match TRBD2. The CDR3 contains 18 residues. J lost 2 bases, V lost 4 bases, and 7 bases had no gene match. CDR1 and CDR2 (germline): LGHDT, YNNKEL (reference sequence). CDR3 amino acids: CASSRGLAGNLNTGELFF. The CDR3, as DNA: TGTGCCAGCAGCCGGGGACTAGCGGGAAACTTAAACACCGGGGAGCTGTTTTTT.

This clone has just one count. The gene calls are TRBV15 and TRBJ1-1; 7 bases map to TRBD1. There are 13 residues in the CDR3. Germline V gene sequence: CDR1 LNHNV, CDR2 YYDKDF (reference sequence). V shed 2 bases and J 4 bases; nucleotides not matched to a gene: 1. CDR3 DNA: TGTGCCACCAGCAGACAGGGGGGCACTGAAGCTTTCTTT. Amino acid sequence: CATSRQGGTEAFF.

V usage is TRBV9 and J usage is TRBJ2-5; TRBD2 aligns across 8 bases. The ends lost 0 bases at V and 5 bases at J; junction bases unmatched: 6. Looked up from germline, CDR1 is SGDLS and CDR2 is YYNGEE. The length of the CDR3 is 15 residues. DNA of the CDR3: TGTGCCAGCAGCGTAGAGTTAGCGGGGAGGGAGACCCAGTACTTC. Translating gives CASSVELAGRETQYF. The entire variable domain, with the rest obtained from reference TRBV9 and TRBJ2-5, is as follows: DSGVTQTPKHLITATGQRVTLRCSPRSGDLSVYWYQQSLDQGLQFLIQYYNGEERAKGNILERFSAQQFPDLHSELNLSSLELGDSALYFCASSVELAGRETQYFGPGTRLLVL.

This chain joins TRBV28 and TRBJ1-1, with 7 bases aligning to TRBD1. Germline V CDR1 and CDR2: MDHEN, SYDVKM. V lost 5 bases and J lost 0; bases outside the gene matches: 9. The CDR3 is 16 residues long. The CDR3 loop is CASSGNRGPLNTEAFF. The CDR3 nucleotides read TGTGCCAGCAGTGGAAACAGGGGCCCCCTGAACACTGAAGCTTTCTTT.

The CDR3 coding sequence is TGTGCCAGCGGGTTTAGATACCGGGAGACCCAGTACTTC. It codes for CASGFRYRETQYF. The chain combines TRBV28 with TRBJ2-5; the D is unclear. Trimming removed 8 bases from V and 5 bases from J, with 15 bases in between. Germline CDR1 and CDR2: MDHEN and SYDVKM. This CDR3 has 13 amino acids.

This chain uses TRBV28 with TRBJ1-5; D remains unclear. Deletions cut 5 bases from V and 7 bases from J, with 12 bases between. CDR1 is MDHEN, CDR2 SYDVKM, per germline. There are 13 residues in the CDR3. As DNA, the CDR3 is TGTGCCAGCAGTACTGCGTTCGGACAGCCCCAGCATTTT. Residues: CASSTAFGQPQHF.

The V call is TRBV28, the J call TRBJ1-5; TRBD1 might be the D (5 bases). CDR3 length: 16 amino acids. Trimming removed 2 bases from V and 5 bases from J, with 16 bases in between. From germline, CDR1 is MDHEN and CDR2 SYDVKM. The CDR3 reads CASSLHLGAGDQPQHF. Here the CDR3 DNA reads TGTGCCAGCAGTTTACATTTAGGGGCGGGGGATCAGCCCCAGCATTTT.

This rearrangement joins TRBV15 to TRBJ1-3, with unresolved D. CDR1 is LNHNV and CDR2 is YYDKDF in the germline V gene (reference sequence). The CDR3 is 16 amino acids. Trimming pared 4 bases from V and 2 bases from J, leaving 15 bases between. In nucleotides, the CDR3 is TGTGCCACCAGCAAAAGTCTGACTAGTACTGGAAACACCATATATTTT. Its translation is CATSKSLTSTGNTIYF. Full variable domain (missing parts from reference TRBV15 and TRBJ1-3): DAMVIQNPRYQVTQFGKPVTLSCSQTLNHNVMYWYQQKSSQAPKLLFHYYDKDFNNEADTPDNFQSRRPNTSFCFLDIRSPGLGDTAMYLCATSKSLTSTGNTIYFGEGSWLTVV.

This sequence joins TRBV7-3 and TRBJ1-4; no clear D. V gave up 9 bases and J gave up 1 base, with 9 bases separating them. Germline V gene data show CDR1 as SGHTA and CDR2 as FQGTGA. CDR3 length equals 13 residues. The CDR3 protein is CARIKRTNEKLFF. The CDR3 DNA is TGTGCCAGAATTAAAAGAACTAATGAAAAACTGTTTTTT.

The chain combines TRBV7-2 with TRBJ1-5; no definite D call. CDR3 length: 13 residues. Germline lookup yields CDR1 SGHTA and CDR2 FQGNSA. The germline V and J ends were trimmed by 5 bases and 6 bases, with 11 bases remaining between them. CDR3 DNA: TGTGCCAGCAGCCTTACAAGGGTTCAGCCCCAGCATTTT. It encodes CASSLTRVQPQHF.

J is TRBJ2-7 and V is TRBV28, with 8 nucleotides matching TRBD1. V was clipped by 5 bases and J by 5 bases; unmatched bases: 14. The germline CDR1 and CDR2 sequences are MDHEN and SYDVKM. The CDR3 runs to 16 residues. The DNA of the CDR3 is TGTGCCAGCAGTCCGCCGGACAGGGTCCGAGGCCACGAGCAGTACTTC. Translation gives CASSPPDRVRGHEQYF.

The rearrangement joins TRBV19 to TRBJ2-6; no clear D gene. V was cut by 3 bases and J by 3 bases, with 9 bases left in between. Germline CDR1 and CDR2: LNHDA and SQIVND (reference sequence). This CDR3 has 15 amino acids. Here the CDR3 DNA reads TGTGCCAGTAGTATTGGCGGCTTTGGGGCCAACGTCCTGACTTTC. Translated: CASSIGGFGANVLTF.

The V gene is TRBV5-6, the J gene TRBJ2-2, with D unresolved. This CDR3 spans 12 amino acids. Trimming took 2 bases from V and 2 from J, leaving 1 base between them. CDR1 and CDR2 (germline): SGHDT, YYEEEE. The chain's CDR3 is CASSLNTGELFF. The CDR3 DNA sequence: TGTGCCAGCAGCTTAAACACCGGGGAGCTGTTTTTT.